This TCR beta chain is from a study of monozygotic twins with inflammatory bowel disease. Approximately 4,000 ng of total RNA went into each TCR library. TCRdb reanalyzed the 5' RACE reads, giving one entry per CDR3 protein sequence and no DNA. This listing includes nearly 450,000 distinct CDR3 sequences. Whole-blood total RNA was extracted without T cell sorting. The CDR3 consists of 13 residues. Germline assignment: CDR1 MNHEY and CDR2 SMNVEV (reference sequence). Study results and limitations: Among IBD patients, fewer clonotypes were shared with others than among healthy twins, especially with disease activity.

Worth noting for this clonotype: Antigen unknown.

The sample consisted of blood. The source is a human donor with ulcerative colitis or Crohn's disease, or a healthy co-twin of an affected twin (not recorded which). J is TRBJ1-2 and V is TRBV27. The chain's CDR3 is CASSYGANYGYTF.